Listed here is a single T cell receptor beta chain. The data stem from a study of blood T cell repertoires in COVID-19. Germline CDR1 reads MDHEN; CDR2 reads SYDVKM. The CDR3 extends over 15 amino acids. V was clipped by 7 bases and J by 5 bases; unmatched bases: 9. Per the authors' pipeline: Amplification of reference gene primers provided the estimated nucleated cell counts. Produced via immunoSEQ multiplex PCR; TCRdb's table is partial and in-frame only. V and J calls and clone size are those listed in that table; D and trimming were worked out from the DNA. The sample lists roughly 200,000 clones, 75% to 90% occurring once.

The sequencing sample was made of PBMCs or T cells enriched from blood (not recorded which). This TCR came from a man aged 25-45 years who had recovered from COVID-19. The chain joins TRBV28 to TRBJ2-1; the match to TRBD2 covers 9 bases. The CDR3 sequence is CASISTSGYHNEQFF. The CDR3 region has the DNA TGTGCCAGCATCAGCACTAGCGGGTACCACAATGAGCAGTTCTTC.